This entry describes one T cell receptor beta chain. These data are taken from a study of memory CD4+ T cells and cytomegalovirus serostatus. About the research overall: Donors were healthy Belgian adults, 10 or so CMV seropositive and 24 seronegative.

Data came from immunoSEQ multiplex PCR; TCRdb stores just in-frame clones and leaves some out. The table lists 60,000 to 75,000 clones, 80% of them singletons. The sort gate was single viable CD3+CD4+CD8-CD45RO+ cells for memory CD4+ T cells. This receptor was taken from an adult in good health and CMV-seronegative. Some clones in this sample may be carry-over from other donors' samples. Sequenced: memory CD4+ T cells from blood.

The CDR3 is CASSPVAGTKVGGYTF. CDR3 DNA sequence: TGTGCCAGCTCACCCGTTGCAGGGACGAAGGTTGGTGGCTACACCTTC. This rearrangement joins TRBV18 to TRBJ1-2, with D perhaps matching TRBD1 (5 bases). V was cut by 3 bases and J by 7 bases, with 21 bases left in between. CDR1 KGHSH and CDR2 LQKENI come from the germline V gene. The CDR3 is 16 residues long.